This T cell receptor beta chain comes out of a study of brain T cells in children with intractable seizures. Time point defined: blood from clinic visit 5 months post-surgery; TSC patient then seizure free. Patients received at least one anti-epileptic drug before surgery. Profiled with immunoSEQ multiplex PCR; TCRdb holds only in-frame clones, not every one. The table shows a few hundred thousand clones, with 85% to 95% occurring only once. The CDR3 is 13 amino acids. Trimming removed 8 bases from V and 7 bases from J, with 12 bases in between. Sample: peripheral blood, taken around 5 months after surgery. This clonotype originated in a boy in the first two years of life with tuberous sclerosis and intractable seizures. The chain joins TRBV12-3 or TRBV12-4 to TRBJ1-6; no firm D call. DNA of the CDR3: TGTGCCAGCCGAGGCAGATACAATTCACCCCTCCACTTT. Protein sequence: CASRGRYNSPLHF.